This T cell receptor beta chain was identified during a study of a mutant IDH1 vaccine in newly diagnosed glioma. Germline V gene lookup returns CDR1 MNHEY and CDR2 SMNVEV (reference sequence). The V segment lost 5 bases and the J segment 6 bases; nucleotides outside the gene matches: 3. The CDR3 contains 15 residues. The study's findings and limits: Of all patients, roughly 93% showed vaccine-induced immune responses.

Concerning this clone itself: The target antigen is unknown.

The time point here: week 5, during vaccination. Alongside topical imiquimod, each dose of vaccine comprised 300 ug of mutant IDH1 20-mer peptide. This table comes from immunoSEQ multiplex PCR, and its TCRdb copy is limited to in-frame clones, with some not included. The data show 40,000 to 55,000 clones, with approximately 78% seen just once and approximately 5.2% held by the top ten. Here the sequenced sample was PBMCs, taken from a glioma patient whose treatment included an IDH1 peptide vaccine. The source of this sequence is a man aged 45 to 65 with glioma. V is TRBV27 and J is TRBJ2-1; 14 positions match TRBD2. The CDR3 DNA follows: TGTGCCAGCAGTCCCGGACTAGCGGGGGGCAATGAGCAGTTCTTC. It codes for CASSPGLAGGNEQFF.